What follows is one TCR beta chain and its context. The target antigen is unknown. Total RNA amounts of at least 6 micrograms were extracted per sample. Trimming took off 0 bases at V and 3 bases at J, with 12 bases between the two ends. The CDR3 totals 16 residues. The germline V gene has CDR1 SGHDT and CDR2 YYEEEE. The data were obtained in a study of blood T cells in healthy people across ages. Regarding the study as a whole: TCR beta diversity per million T cells fell roughly linearly with age.

A second 7 to 11 cycle PCR used barcoded and J-beta primers. One entry per CDR3 protein results from TCRdb running MiXCR on the 5' RACE reads. The sample comprises some 700,000 distinct CDR3 sequences, about a fifth of which are singletons, and around a fifth rests with the top ten. This receptor was obtained from a man between 65 and 80 years old in good health. V gene TRBV5-6 combines with J gene TRBJ2-2, with D tentatively TRBD2 (5 bases). The specimen sequenced was blood. CDR3 bases: TGTGCCAGCAGCTTGGATCCCGGGAAGGACACCGGGGAGCTGTTTTTT. This gives the protein CASSLDPGKDTGELFF. Drawing the rest from reference TRBV5-6 and TRBJ2-2, the complete variable domain is DAGVTQSPTHLIKTRGQQVTLRCSPKSGHDTVSWYQQALGQGPQFIFQYYEEEERQRGNFPDRFSGHQFPNYSSELNVNALLLGDSALYLCASSLDPGKDTGELFFGEGSRLTVL.